The sequence of this T cell receptor beta chain was determined in a study of blood T cell repertoires in COVID-19. Study information: The United States, Italy and Spain provided the acute and convalescent COVID-19 samples. T cells, B-cell-depleted T cells, or PBMCs provided the cDNA or gDNA that served as material.

Living in 25 or so US areas, the participants were between about 18 and 90 years of age. Germline assignment: CDR1 SGHDT and CDR2 YYEEEE. This CDR3 comprises 16 residues. Trimming took 4 bases from V and 6 from J; bases not matched to a gene: 6. Original methodology: For nucleated cells, counts were estimated from reference gene primer amplification. TCRdb keeps only in-frame clones here, not all; method: immunoSEQ multiplex PCR. V and J calls and clone size come straight from that table; D and trimming were deduced from the DNA. Counted here are 250,000 or so clones, 85% to 90% occurring once; the ten biggest clones make up about 9.3%.

This TCR was sampled from a man aged 40-49 years who had recovered from COVID-19. Source material: PBMCs or T cells enriched from blood (not recorded which). The chain combines TRBV5-6 with TRBJ2-2, with TRBD2 matching over 13 bases. This CDR3 is CASSVLAGGPSGELFF. As DNA, the CDR3 is TGTGCCAGCAGCGTACTAGCGGGAGGGCCTTCCGGGGAGCTGTTTTTT. Full variable domain (rest looked up from reference TRBV5-6 and TRBJ2-2): DAGVTQSPTHLIKTRGQQVTLRCSPKSGHDTVSWYQQALGQGPQFIFQYYEEEERQRGNFPDRFSGHQFPNYSSELNVNALLLGDSALYLCASSVLAGGPSGELFFGEGSRLTVL.